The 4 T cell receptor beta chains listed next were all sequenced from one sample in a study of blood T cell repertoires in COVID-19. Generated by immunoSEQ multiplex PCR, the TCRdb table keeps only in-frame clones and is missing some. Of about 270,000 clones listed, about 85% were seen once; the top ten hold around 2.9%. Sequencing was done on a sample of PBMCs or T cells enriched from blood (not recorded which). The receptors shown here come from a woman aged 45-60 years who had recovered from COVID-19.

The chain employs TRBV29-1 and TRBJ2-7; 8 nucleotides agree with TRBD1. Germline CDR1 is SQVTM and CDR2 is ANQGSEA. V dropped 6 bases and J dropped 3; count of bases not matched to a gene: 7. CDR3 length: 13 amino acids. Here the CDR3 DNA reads TGCAGCGTAGTGGACAGGGTAGGCTACGAGCAGTACTTC. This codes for CSVVDRVGYEQYF.

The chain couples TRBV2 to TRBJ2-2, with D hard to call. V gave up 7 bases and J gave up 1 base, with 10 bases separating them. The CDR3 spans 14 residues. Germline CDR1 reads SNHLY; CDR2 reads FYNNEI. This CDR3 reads CASMSYRNTGELFF. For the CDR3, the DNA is TGTGCCAGCATGAGCTATAGGAACACCGGGGAGCTGTTTTTT.

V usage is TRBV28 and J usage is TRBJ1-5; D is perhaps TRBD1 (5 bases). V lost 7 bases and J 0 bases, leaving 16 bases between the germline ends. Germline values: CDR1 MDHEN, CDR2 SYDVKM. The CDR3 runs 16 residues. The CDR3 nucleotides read TGTGCCAGCACCATTGGGGGGGTTTATAGCAATCAGCCCCAGCATTTT. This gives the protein CASTIGGVYSNQPQHF.

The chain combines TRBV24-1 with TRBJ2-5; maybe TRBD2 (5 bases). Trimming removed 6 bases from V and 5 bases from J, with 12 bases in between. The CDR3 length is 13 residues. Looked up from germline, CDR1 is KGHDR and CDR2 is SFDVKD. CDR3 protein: CATSSGVRETQYF. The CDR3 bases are TGTGCCACCAGTTCCGGGGTACGGGAGACCCAGTACTTC.